This T cell receptor beta chain originates from a study of cytomegalovirus exposure and HLA in healthy donors. The V and J ends lost 5 bases and 5 bases respectively, with 7 bases between them. Germline V lookup: CDR1 MNHEY, CDR2 SMNVEV (reference sequence). The CDR3 runs 12 residues. Study-wide points: Follow-up analysis later connected one missense variant in DCLRE1C with trimming of TCR beta V- and J-genes. Presence/absence analyses took donor sequencing depth as roughly uniform. An analysis done earlier found most TCR beta V segments productive about 87% or about 30% of the time. A cluster of highly shared sequence variants was likely a sequencing artifact.

PCR used 60 Vbeta primers and 13 Jbeta primers. Libraries were prepared by immunoSEQ multiplex PCR; TCRdb keeps only in-frame clonotypes and omits some of them. The repertoire holds under 150,000 clones, with over 70% as singletons. With respect to this clone: Its specificity is unknown.

The sequenced sample was PBMCs. V is TRBV27 and J is TRBJ2-1; maybe TRBD2 (5 bases). This receptor was obtained from a middle-aged woman in good health and CMV-seronegative. This chain's CDR3 is CASSKRDNEQFF. The CDR3 nucleotides read TGTGCCAGCAGTAAGAGGGACAATGAGCAGTTCTTC.